This T cell receptor beta chain was sequenced in a study of cytomegalovirus exposure and HLA in healthy donors. Overall study findings and caveats: Diagnosis of cytomegalovirus status made by the classifier reportedly showed high specificity and sensitivity. Cytomegalovirus association was listed for 150 or so TCR beta chains.

This CDR3 region has 13 residues. CDR1 and CDR2 (germline): SEHNR, FQNEAQ (reference sequence). V was pared by 0 bases and J by 6 bases, with 7 bases between. The table came from immunoSEQ multiplex PCR; TCRdb's copy has only in-frame clones and leaves some out. Of some 270,000 clones in the sample, 80% to 90% were seen once. While the first cohort had about 610 subjects, the donors belonged to the separate validation cohort of over a hundred subjects. Regarding this clone: Its antigen is currently unknown.

This clonotype originated in a woman under 30 in good health and CMV-seronegative. Input material: PBMCs. The chain has TRBV7-9 and TRBJ2-3; no clear D. The CDR3 reads CASSLAARDTQYF. CDR3 sequence (DNA): TGTGCCAGCAGCTTAGCGGCCCGCGATACGCAGTATTTT.